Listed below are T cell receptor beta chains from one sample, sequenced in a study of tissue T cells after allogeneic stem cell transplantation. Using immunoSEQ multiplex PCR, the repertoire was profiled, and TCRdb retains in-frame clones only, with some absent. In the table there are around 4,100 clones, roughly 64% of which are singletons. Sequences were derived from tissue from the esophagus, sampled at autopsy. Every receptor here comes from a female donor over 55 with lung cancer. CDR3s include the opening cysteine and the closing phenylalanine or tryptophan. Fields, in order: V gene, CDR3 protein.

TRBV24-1,CATSDRYNEQFF
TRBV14,CASNGQLGEKLFF
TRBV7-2,CASSTRRGGGMNTEAFF
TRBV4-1,CASSQFPAYGYTF
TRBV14,CASSQGLAYEQFF
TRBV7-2,CASSPLGVETQYF
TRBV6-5,CASSYGRTGHNEQFF
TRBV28,CASSEQGGWPTGELFF
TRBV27,CASSFRDRLNYGYTF
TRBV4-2,CASSLRASGGTDNEQFF
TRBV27,CASSPIQGVGYEQYF
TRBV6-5,CASRARTGRSYGYTF
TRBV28,CASTSGSSYNSPLHF
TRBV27,CASSLLGQRYEQYF
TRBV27,CASSLSWNQPQHF
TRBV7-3,CASSLTWVENYGYTF
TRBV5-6,CASSWAGRVAYGYTF
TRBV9,CASSVAGGNEQFF
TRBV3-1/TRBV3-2,CASTPYRSDEQFF
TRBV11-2,CASTPPFEETQYF
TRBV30,CAWSGLAGADEQFF
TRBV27,CASSERRGWSQPQHF
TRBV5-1,CASSPTQSGNTIYF
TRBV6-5,CASGISGVVTEAFF
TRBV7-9,CASSLSVGFYTGELFF
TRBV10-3,CAISDLGGEFYGYTF
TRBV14,CASSRRDSYSYEQYF